These 12 T cell receptor beta chains were all obtained from the same sample, sequenced in a study of T cell repertoires in cytomegalovirus infection. TCRdb itself ran the reads through MiXCR, one entry per CDR3 protein. The table records hundreds of thousands of distinct CDR3 sequences, roughly 29% of them present only once. Their target antigens are unknown. The starting material was cultured PBMCs, obtained from culture after CMV antigen stimulation. The source is a human donor in good health (CMV status not recorded). Some clones in this sample may be carry-over from other donors' samples.

This clonotype was detected a few times. This rearrangement joins TRBV5-1 to TRBJ1-1; D is perhaps TRBD1 (5 bases). CDR1 SGHRS and CDR2 YFSETQ come from the germline V gene. Trimming stripped 4 bases from V and 5 bases from J, with 12 bases between. The CDR3 runs to 13 residues. Here the CDR3 reads CASSGTGGTEAFF. The CDR3, as DNA: TGCGCCAGCAGCGGAACAGGAGGGACTGAAGCTTTCTTT.

The sample holds a few counts of this clonotype. The gene calls are TRBV12-3 or TRBV12-4 and TRBJ1-1; D is uncertain. The CDR3 extends over 17 amino acids. Trimming cost V 7 bases and J 5 bases, with 26 bases left between them. This CDR3 reads CASTGRGEEGSRTEAFF. CDR3 coding DNA: TGTGCCAGCACCGGCCGGGGAGAGGAGGGTAGTCGTACTGAAGCTTTCTTT.

The V and J genes are TRBV19 and TRBJ2-7; maybe TRBD1 (5 bases). CDR1 is LNHDA and CDR2 is SQIVND in the germline V gene (reference sequence). CDR3 length: 14 amino acids. Trimming stripped 5 bases from V and 2 bases from J, with 13 bases between. In DNA, the CDR3 is TGTGCCAGTAGTTCCCGACAGATTCCCTACGAGCAGTACTTC. Amino acids: CASSSRQIPYEQYF.

This clonotype came up a few times. This chain uses TRBV28 with TRBJ1-5; D is uncertain. The CDR3 is 17 residues long. Between the trimmed V and J ends, which lost 2 bases and 6 bases, there was a span of 20 bases. Germline V gene sequence: CDR1 MDHEN, CDR2 SYDVKM. In nucleotides, the CDR3 is TGTGCCAGCAGTTTACGGAAGATGCAGGAAGAAGGTCAGCCCCAGCATTTT. It encodes CASSLRKMQEEGQPQHF.

The sample holds a few counts of this clonotype. The chain joins TRBV19 to TRBJ1-6; a possible D gene is TRBD1 (6 bases). The CDR3 is 18 amino acids. CDR1 LNHDA and CDR2 SQIVND come from the germline V gene (reference sequence). V lost 7 bases and J 0 bases, leaving 19 bases between the germline ends. This CDR3 reads CASTSRGQSSSYNSPLHF. For the CDR3, the DNA is TGTGCCAGTACCTCACGAGGACAGTCGAGCTCCTATAATTCACCCCTCCACTTT. The variable domain in full, completed from reference TRBV19 and TRBJ1-6, reads DGGITQSPKYLFRKEGQNVTLSCEQNLNHDAMYWYRQDPGQGLRLIYYSQIVNDFQKGDIAEGYSVSREKKESFPLTVTSAQKNPTAFYLCASTSRGQSSSYNSPLHFGNGTRLTVT.

The gene calls are TRBV5-1 and TRBJ2-7, with D tentatively TRBD2 (5 bases). This CDR3 region has 15 residues. From germline, CDR1 is SGHRS and CDR2 YFSETQ. The ends were cut back, 3 bases at V and 5 bases at J, with 18 bases in the middle. The CDR3 loop reads CASSWTLGDYDEQYF. CDR3 DNA: TGCGCCAGCAGCTGGACCCTGGGAGATTATGACGAGCAGTACTTC.

This chain uses TRBV6-6 with TRBJ2-3; a weak D match, TRBD1 (5 bases). CDR3 size: 12 residues. The V end was cut by 5 bases, the J end by 6 bases, with 9 bases between. CDR1 MNHNY and CDR2 SVGAGI come from the germline V gene (reference sequence). CDR3 in amino acids: CASSGAQDTQYF. The DNA for the CDR3 is TGTGCCAGCAGTGGGGCGCAGGATACGCAGTATTTT.

This rearrangement joins TRBV6-8 to TRBJ1-3; no clear D. Trimming removed 3 bases at V and 4 bases at J, with 16 bases between. Germline values: CDR1 MNHGY, CDR2 SAAAGT. The CDR3 has 16 amino acids. CDR3 sequence: CASSYSAENLGNTIYF. The CDR3 DNA follows: TGTGCCAGCAGTTATAGCGCTGAGAACCTCGGAAACACCATATATTTT.

This clonotype was found a few times. V gene TRBV7-6 combines with J gene TRBJ1-2; 7 nucleotides line up with TRBD1. V lost 5 bases to trimming and J lost 1 base; unmatched junction nucleotides: 10. The germline gives CDR1 SGHVS, CDR2 FNYEAQ. The CDR3 sequence is 16 residues long. The CDR3 region is CASSPGQHASNYGYTF. The CDR3 nucleotides are TGTGCCAGCAGCCCGGGACAGCATGCGAGTAACTATGGCTACACCTTC.

The chain has TRBV5-1 and TRBJ1-2, with D possibly TRBD1 on 6 matching bases. The germline V gene encodes CDR1 SGHRS and CDR2 YFSETQ. The length of the CDR3 is 14 residues. V was trimmed by 4 bases and J by 0 bases, leaving 10 bases between them. The CDR3 DNA reads as TGCGCCAGCAGCCCCTGGACAGCTAACTATGGCTACACCTTC. It translates to CASSPWTANYGYTF.

The CDR3 bases are TGTGCCAGCAGCTTAGCTACAGACAGGTCGTACTCTGGAAACACCATATATTTT. Amino acid sequence: CASSLATDRSYSGNTIYF. This chain links TRBV7-6 with TRBJ1-3, with D perhaps matching TRBD1 (6 bases). Per the germline V gene, CDR1 is SGHVS and CDR2 is FNYEAQ. The germline V and J ends were trimmed by 0 bases and 0 bases, with 15 bases remaining between them. The CDR3 sequence is 18 residues long.

There are a few counts of this clonotype. The rearrangement links TRBV7-2 to TRBJ2-5; 10 bases are a match to TRBD2. Germline V gives CDR1 SGHTA, CDR2 FQGNSA. The ends lost 5 bases at V and 5 bases at J; junction bases unmatched: 8. The CDR3 length is 15 residues. In DNA form, the CDR3 reads TGTGCCAGCAGCCAGCCTAGCGGGAGACGGGAGACCCAGTACTTC. This sequence encodes CASSQPSGRRETQYF. Complete variable domain (other parts from reference TRBV7-2 and TRBJ2-5): GAGVSQSPSNKVTEKGKDVELRCDPISGHTALYWYRQSLGQGLEFLIYFQGNSAPDKSGLPSDRFSAERTGGSVSTLTIQRTQQEDSAVYLCASSQPSGRRETQYFGPGTRLLVL.